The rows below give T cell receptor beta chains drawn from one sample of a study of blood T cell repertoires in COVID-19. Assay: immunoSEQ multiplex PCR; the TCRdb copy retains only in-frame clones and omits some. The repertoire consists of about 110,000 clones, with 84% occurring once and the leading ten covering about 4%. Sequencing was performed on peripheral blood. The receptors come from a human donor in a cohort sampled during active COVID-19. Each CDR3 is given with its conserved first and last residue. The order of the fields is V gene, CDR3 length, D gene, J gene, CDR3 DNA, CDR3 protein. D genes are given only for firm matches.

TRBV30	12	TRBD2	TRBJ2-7	TGTGCCGGGGGACTAGCGGGAACCGAGCAGTACTTC	CAGGLAGTEQYF
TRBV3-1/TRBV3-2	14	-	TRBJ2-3	TGTGCCAGCAGCCAAAATGGGGCCGCAGATACGCAGTATTTT	CASSQNGAADTQYF
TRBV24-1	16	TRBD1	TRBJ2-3	TGTGCCACCAGTGATCTACAGGGGTCGGGCACAGATACGCAGTATTTT	CATSDLQGSGTDTQYF
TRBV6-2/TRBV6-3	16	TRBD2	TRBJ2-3	TGTGCCAGCAGTTACCCCCCTAGCGGGAATTTAGATACGCAGTATTTT	CASSYPPSGNLDTQYF
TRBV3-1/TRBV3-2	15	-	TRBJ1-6	TGTGCCAGCAGCCAACCCAGCTCCTATAATTCACCCCTCCACTTT	CASSQPSSYNSPLHF
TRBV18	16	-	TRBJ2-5	TGTGCCAGCTCACCATCGGTAGCGGCCCTTGGGGAGACCCAGTACTTC	CASSPSVAALGETQYF
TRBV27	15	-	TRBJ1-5	TGTGCCAGCAGTAGATGGGACAAGAGGAATCAGCCCCAGCATTTT	CASSRWDKRNQPQHF
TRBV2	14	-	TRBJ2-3	TGTGCCAGCAGTTATAGCGGTAGCACAGATACGCAGTATTTT	CASSYSGSTDTQYF
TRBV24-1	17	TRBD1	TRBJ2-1	TGTGCCACCAGTGGCGAGAACGGACAGGGGGCGTACAATGAGCAGTTCTTC	CATSGENGQGAYNEQFF
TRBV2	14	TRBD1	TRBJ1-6	TGTGCCAGCAGTGCCCCCTCACAGGGGAGGTCCCTCCACTTT	CASSAPSQGRSLHF
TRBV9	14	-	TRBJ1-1	TGTGCCAGCAGCGTAGGGCCGGGGAACACTGAAGCTTTCTTT	CASSVGPGNTEAFF